A single sample gave rise to the 21 T cell receptor beta chains below, sequenced in a study of neurological immune-mediated disorders (dated by TCRdb to the late 2010s). The method was 5' RACE. Sequencing was carried out with an Illumina HiSeq 2500. Starting from the raw public reads, TCRdb applied fastp trimming at Q25, assembled clones with MiXCR and retained in-frame beta chains. Every entry covers one CDR3 protein and lists the most common genes and DNA from its rows. The sample records approximately 130,000 distinct CDR3 sequences, about 3.4% of which are singletons. The ten largest clones take up 1% to 1.5% of the sample. Sample: PBMCs. The source is a woman aged 25 to 39 with multiple sclerosis.

This clonotype was detected ten times or more. This sequence joins TRBV6-6 and TRBJ2-3; possibly TRBD2 for D (5 bases). This CDR3 is built from 14 residues. CDR1 MNHNY and CDR2 SVGAGI come from the germline V gene (reference sequence). V gave up 4 bases and J gave up 1 base, with 9 bases separating them. The DNA of the CDR3 is TGTGCCAGCAGTTTAAGCGGACGCACAGATACGCAGTATTTT. Amino acid sequence: CASSLSGRTDTQYF.

This clonotype showed up many times. The rearrangement links TRBV7-2 to TRBJ2-1; D not resolved. The CDR3 has 13 residues. V lost 1 base and J lost 8, with 9 bases in between. Germline V gene sequence: CDR1 SGHTA, CDR2 FQGNSA. Here the CDR3 DNA reads TGTGCCAGCAGCTTAGTAACTCTTGATGAGCAGTTCTTC. It is translated as CASSLVTLDEQFF.

This clonotype was observed at least ten times. The chain has TRBV5-6 and TRBJ1-2, with D possibly TRBD1 on 6 matching bases. The CDR3 loop spans 15 amino acids. V lost 6 bases, J lost 3 bases, and 18 bases lay in between. The germline gives CDR1 SGHDT, CDR2 YYEEEE. The chain's CDR3 is CASNSPGGWHYGYTF. The CDR3 DNA follows: TGTGCCAGCAATTCTCCGGGGGGCTGGCACTATGGCTACACCTTC.

This clonotype was counted ten times or more. The chain has TRBV20-1 and TRBJ2-1, with 9 bases identical to TRBD2. J gave up 9 bases and V 3 bases, and 15 bases lay outside the gene matches. CDR1 and CDR2 (germline): DFQATT, SNEGSKA (reference sequence). The CDR3 is 16 amino acids. The CDR3 loop is CSASDLAGQSAGEQFF. DNA of the CDR3: TGCAGTGCTAGTGATCTAGCGGGACAGAGCGCGGGTGAGCAGTTCTTC.

Ten or more counts support this clonotype. DNA for the CDR3: TGCAGCGTTGAGGTCTCCGGGACCCAAAGGTGGACAGATACGCAGTATTTT. This sequence encodes CSVEVSGTQRWTDTQYF. V gene TRBV29-1 combines with J gene TRBJ2-3; either TRBD1 or TRBD2 may supply D (5 bases each). CDR1 SQVTM and CDR2 ANQGSEA come from the germline V gene. The CDR3 contains 17 residues. V lost 3 bases to trimming and J lost 3 bases, with 22 bases between them.

The table lists this clonotype with many counts. This chain joins TRBV5-6 and TRBJ2-1; TRBD2 matches at 12 bases. V lost 4 bases, J lost 1 base, and 12 bases stayed unmatched. The CDR3 runs 19 residues. The germline V gene encodes CDR1 SGHDT and CDR2 YYEEEE. The CDR3 nucleotides are TGTGCCAGCAGCAGGCGGCTAGCGGGGGGGCCTCGGTCCTACAATGAGCAGTTCTTC. Translated: CASSRRLAGGPRSYNEQFF. The complete variable domain, with remaining parts taken from reference TRBV5-6 and TRBJ2-1, reads DAGVTQSPTHLIKTRGQQVTLRCSPKSGHDTVSWYQQALGQGPQFIFQYYEEEERQRGNFPDRFSGHQFPNYSSELNVNALLLGDSALYLCASSRRLAGGPRSYNEQFFGPGTRLTVL.

Concerning this clonotype itself: A read error may explain this, as a much larger clone is one base away. The V gene is TRBV12-3 or TRBV12-4, the J gene TRBJ1-2, with a tentative D call TRBD1 (5 bases). This CDR3 region has 13 residues. V dropped 3 bases and J dropped 6 bases, with 11 bases sitting between them. CDR3 DNA: TGTGCCAGCAGTTTCAGGGTGAGGGATGGCTACACCTTC. Amino acids: CASSFRVRDGYTF.

This clonotype was observed many times. The chain links TRBV6-2 or TRBV6-3 to TRBJ1-2; D is unclear. CDR3 length: 15 residues. CDR1 and CDR2 (germline): MNHEY, SVGEGT. Trimming took 2 bases from V and 0 from J, leaving 10 bases between them. This CDR3 reads CASSYTAEPNYGYTF. CDR3 sequence (DNA): TGTGCCAGCAGTTACACCGCAGAGCCTAACTATGGCTACACCTTC.

This clonotype turned up a few times. The rearrangement uses TRBV10-2 and TRBJ2-1; 12 bases fit TRBD2. V trimming: 6 bases; J trimming: 7 bases; junction bases outside the gene matches: 10. Germline V CDR1 and CDR2: WSHSY, SAAADI. This CDR3 has 16 amino acids. DNA for the CDR3: TGCGCCAGCAGCGAAACAGGACTAGCGGGAAGAAATGAGCAGTTCTTC. It specifies CASSETGLAGRNEQFF.

This clonotype appeared many times. The gene calls are TRBV11-2 and TRBJ1-2; D might be TRBD1 (6 bases). V was cut by 5 bases and J by 5 bases, with 15 bases left in between. The CDR3 spans 14 residues. CDR1 and CDR2 (germline): SGHAT, FQNNGV. Here the CDR3 DNA reads TGTGCCAGCAGCCCCCCCGGGACAACTTATGGCTACACCTTC. As protein: CASSPPGTTYGYTF.

Many counts were recorded for this clonotype. The chain has TRBV20-1 and TRBJ2-2, with 10 bases aligning to TRBD2. Germline V gene data show CDR1 as DFQATT and CDR2 as SNEGSKA (reference sequence). This CDR3 contains 13 residues. The trim removed 4 bases at V and 7 bases at J, leaving 3 bases unmatched. The CDR3 DNA follows: TGCAGTGCTACTAGCGGGAGATACGGGGAGCTGTTTTTT. It translates to CSATSGRYGELFF.

This clonotype appeared many times. The V and J genes are TRBV4-1 and TRBJ1-1; a weak D match, TRBD1 (6 bases). Germline V lookup: CDR1 MGHRA, CDR2 YSYEKL. V was trimmed by 1 base and J by 7 bases, leaving 16 bases between them. The CDR3 consists of 15 residues. The CDR3 sequence is CASSQVTGARDEAFF. The CDR3 DNA follows: TGCGCCAGCAGCCAAGTGACGGGGGCAAGAGATGAAGCTTTCTTT.

This clonotype was counted ten times or more. Here the CDR3 DNA reads TGCAGCGTTTTAAACGTTCCCCAAGAGACCCAGTACTTC. It encodes CSVLNVPQETQYF. The chain joins TRBV29-1 to TRBJ2-5; D is undetermined. Trimming took 5 bases from V and 1 from J, leaving 11 bases between them. This CDR3 has 13 residues. Germline CDR1 reads SQVTM; CDR2 reads ANQGSEA. Based on the CDR3 plus reference TRBV29-1 and TRBJ2-5, the full variable domain is SAVISQKPSRDICQRGTSLTIQCQVDSQVTMMFWYRQQPGQSLTLIATANQGSEATYESGFVIDKFPISRPNLTFSTLTVSNMSPEDSSIYLCSVLNVPQETQYFGPGTRLLVL.

Of note for this clonotype: It may be a read error: a sequence one base away is much more abundant. This chain connects TRBV7-2 to TRBJ2-6; tentatively, D is TRBD2 (6 bases). This CDR3 spans 15 amino acids. CDR1 is SGHTA and CDR2 is FQGNSA in the germline V gene. CDR3 in amino acids: CASSLVSRGAKVLTF. CDR3 coding DNA: TGTGCCAGCAGCTTAGTTTCGCGCGGGGCCAAAGTCCTGACTTTC.

This clonotype appeared many times. The chain has TRBV2 and TRBJ1-5; D unresolved. V was trimmed by 9 bases and J by 0 bases, leaving 12 bases between them. Germline loops: CDR1 SNHLY, CDR2 FYNNEI. This CDR3 has 14 residues. The CDR3 spells CASRLPYSNQPQHF. As DNA, the CDR3 is TGTGCCAGTCGACTGCCCTATAGCAATCAGCCCCAGCATTTT.

This clonotype has at least ten counts. CDR3: CASSLETQSSYEQYF. The CDR3 DNA sequence: TGTGCCAGCAGTTTAGAGACACAGAGCTCCTACGAGCAGTACTTC. The chain couples TRBV12-3 or TRBV12-4 to TRBJ2-7, with unresolved D. The CDR3 is 15 residues long. The ends were cut back, 1 base at V and 0 bases at J, with 10 bases in the middle.

This clonotype appeared many times. The rearrangement joins TRBV4-3 to TRBJ1-5; possibly TRBD1 for D (5 bases). Per the germline V gene, CDR1 is LGHNA and CDR2 is YSLEER. V dropped 0 bases and J dropped 5 bases, with 11 bases sitting between them. The CDR3 length is 15 residues. The CDR3 reads CASSQDVGTYQPQHF. In DNA, the CDR3 is TGCGCCAGCAGCCAAGATGTAGGGACCTATCAGCCCCAGCATTTT.

This clonotype was seen many times. J is TRBJ1-1 and V is TRBV6-2 or TRBV6-3; D may be TRBD1 (6 bases). CDR1 and CDR2 (germline): MNHEY, SVGEGT. The CDR3 extends over 13 amino acids. V lost 11 bases and J 2 bases, leaving 15 bases between the germline ends. Written as DNA, the CDR3 is TGTGCCGGCAAGACAGGCGACAACACTGAAGCTTTCTTT. It codes for CAGKTGDNTEAFF.

This clonotype was recorded at least ten times. The rearrangement links TRBV5-1 to TRBJ2-5; 11 bases are a match to TRBD2. This CDR3 region has 17 residues. V shed 0 bases, J shed 4 bases, and the junction held 8 bases outside the gene matches. Per germline, CDR1 SGHRS and CDR2 YFSETQ. This CDR3 reads CASSLEVAGGPGETQYF. Here the CDR3 DNA reads TGCGCCAGCAGCTTGGAAGTAGCGGGGGGGCCCGGAGAGACCCAGTACTTC.

This clonotype was seen at least ten times. The rearrangement uses TRBV15 and TRBJ1-5; D is unresolved. This CDR3 contains 15 residues. The V end was cut by 1 base, the J end by 8 bases, with 15 bases between. Germline V gene lookup returns CDR1 LNHNV and CDR2 YYDKDF (reference sequence). The CDR3 reads CATSRVDGSGEPQHF. The CDR3 DNA reads as TGTGCCACCAGCAGAGTTGATGGTAGTGGTGAGCCCCAGCATTTT.

This clonotype has at least ten counts. The chain couples TRBV12-3 or TRBV12-4 to TRBJ2-5; D is perhaps TRBD1 or TRBD2 (5 bases each). Trimming pared 1 base from V and 3 bases from J, leaving 6 bases between. The CDR3 has 13 amino acids. CDR3 sequence reads: CASSLGGEETQYF. The CDR3 DNA is TGTGCCAGCAGTTTAGGAGGGGAAGAGACCCAGTACTTC.